This TCR beta chain was sequenced in a study of human T cells and chemical hapten exposure. The study, taken as a whole, reports: The count of PT1 expanded TCRs correlated positively with patch test score. Among TCRs, those above 1 in 1000 frequency were unaffected by DPC sensitization.

At least ten counts were recorded for this clonotype. Its target is unknown. Time point specified: patch test 1, 2 weeks after DPC sensitization. Treatment noted: therapeutic diphenylcyclopropenone sensitization with weekly scalp DPC. Methods used by the authors: With a range of roughly 23,224 to 690,600, the median per sample was roughly 91,000 TCRs. TCRdb called the RACE reads again in MiXCR, with one record for every CDR3 protein. The V and J calls reflect TCRdb's pipeline rather than the authors' work. This table has more than 95,000 distinct CDR3 sequences, about 12% appearing once. This specimen was whole blood, taken in connection with sensitization to the hapten diphenylcyclopropenone (DPC). The TCR originated in a woman in her forties or fifties with alopecia areata. Some clones in this sample may be carry-over from other donors' samples.

DNA of the CDR3: TGCGCCAGCAGTGGGACAGGGGGCTTGAACACTGAAGCTTTCTTT. It codes for CASSGTGGLNTEAFF. V gene TRBV10-2 combines with J gene TRBJ1-1; TRBD1 matches at 11 bases. The germline CDR1 and CDR2 sequences are WSHSY and SAAADI. This CDR3 contains 15 residues. V lost 4 bases to trimming and J lost 0 bases; unmatched junction nucleotides: 1.